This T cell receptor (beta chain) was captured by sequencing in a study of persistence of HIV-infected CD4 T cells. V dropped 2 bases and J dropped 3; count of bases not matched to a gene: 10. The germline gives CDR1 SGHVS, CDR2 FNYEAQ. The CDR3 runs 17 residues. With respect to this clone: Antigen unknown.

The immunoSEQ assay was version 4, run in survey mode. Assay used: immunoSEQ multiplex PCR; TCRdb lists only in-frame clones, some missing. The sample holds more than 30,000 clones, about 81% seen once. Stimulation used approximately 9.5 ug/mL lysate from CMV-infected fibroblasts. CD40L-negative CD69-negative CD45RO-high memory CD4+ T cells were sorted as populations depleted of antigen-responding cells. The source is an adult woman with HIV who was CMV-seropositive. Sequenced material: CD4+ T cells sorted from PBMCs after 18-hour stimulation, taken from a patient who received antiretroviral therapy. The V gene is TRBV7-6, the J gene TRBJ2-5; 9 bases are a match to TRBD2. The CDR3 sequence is CASSLRNRLAGKETQYF. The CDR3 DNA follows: TGTGCCAGCAGCTTAAGGAATCGGCTAGCGGGGAAAGAGACCCAGTACTTC.